This T cell receptor beta chain originates from a study of Ad26.COV2.S vaccination and SARS-CoV-2 variants. The overall study: Participants got Ad26.COV2.S intramuscularly, once or twice 56 days apart.

Clones were read by immunoSEQ multiplex PCR, and TCRdb kept only the in-frame ones, dropping some. The data show some 300,000 clones, with around 84% seen just once and approximately 1.9% held by the top ten. Treatment noted: about 20 received Ad26.COV2.S at low or high dose, single or two shots; 5 received placebo; per-sample allocation not given. Sampling was performed 63 days after the first vaccine or placebo injection. Germline assignment: CDR1 SGDLS and CDR2 YYNGEE. Trimming took 3 bases from V and 4 from J; bases not matched to a gene: 5. The CDR3 loop spans 15 amino acids. This TCR derives from a person aged 18-65 years who received the Ad26.COV2.S COVID-19 vaccine or a placebo. This chain uses TRBV9 with TRBJ2-7, with TRBD1 identical over 12 bases. The sequencing here drew on peripheral blood, taken in a trial of Ad26.COV2.S vaccine versus placebo. In DNA, the CDR3 is TGTGCCAGCAGCGCCCGGGACAGGGGGCCTTACGAGCAGTACTTC. As protein: CASSARDRGPYEQYF.